One TCR beta chain is described in this entry. As originally analysed: Estimation of nucleated cell counts was performed using reference gene primer amplification. Libraries were prepared by immunoSEQ multiplex PCR; TCRdb keeps only in-frame clonotypes and omits some of them. V, J and clone size are those of that table, while D and trimming were read from the DNA. Altogether more than 140,000 clones are present, around 80% being singletons, with the ten largest covering about 7%. J gave up 1 base and V 7 bases, and 28 bases lay outside the gene matches. The CDR3 loop spans 22 amino acids. The sample comes from a study of blood T cell repertoires in COVID-19. Study information: Sample material is recorded as cDNA or gDNA derived from T cells, B-cell-depleted T cells, or PBMCs.

The sample was peripheral blood. This clonotype was obtained from a woman aged 45-59 years in a cohort sampled during active or convalescent COVID-19. The V call is TRBV23-1, the J call TRBJ1-1, with 9 bases that match TRBD1. TRBV23-1 falls under the ORF class, with uncertain function. In DNA, the CDR3 is TGCGCCAGCACCTACCCCCCTTACAGGGGGCGGCTGGTACGGATGTGGAACACTGAAGCTTTCTTT. Protein product: CASTYPPYRGRLVRMWNTEAFF.